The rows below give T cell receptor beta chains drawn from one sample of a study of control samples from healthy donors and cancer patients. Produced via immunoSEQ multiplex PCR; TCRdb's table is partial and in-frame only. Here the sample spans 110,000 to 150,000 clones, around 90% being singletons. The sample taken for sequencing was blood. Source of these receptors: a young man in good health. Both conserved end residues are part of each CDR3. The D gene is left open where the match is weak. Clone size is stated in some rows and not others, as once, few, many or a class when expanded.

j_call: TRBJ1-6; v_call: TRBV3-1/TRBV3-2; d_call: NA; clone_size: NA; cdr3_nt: TGTGCCAGCAGCCAATTGGACAGCTCCTATAATTCACCCCTCCACTTT; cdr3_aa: CASSQLDSSYNSPLHF
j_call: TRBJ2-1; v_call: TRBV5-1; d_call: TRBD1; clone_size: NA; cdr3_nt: TGCGCCAGCAGCTTGGGGGACAGGGAGTACAATGAGCAGTTCTTC; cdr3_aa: CASSLGDREYNEQFF
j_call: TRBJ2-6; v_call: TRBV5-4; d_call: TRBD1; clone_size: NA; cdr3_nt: TGTGCCAGCAGCACCCAGGGACAGGGCTCTGGGGCCAACGTCCTGACTTTC; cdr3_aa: CASSTQGQGSGANVLTF
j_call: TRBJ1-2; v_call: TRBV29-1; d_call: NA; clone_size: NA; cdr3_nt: TGCAGCGTTGACGCAGGGCCTGAGCGGGGCTACACCTTC; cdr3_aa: CSVDAGPERGYTF
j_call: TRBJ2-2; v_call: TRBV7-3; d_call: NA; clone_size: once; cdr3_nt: TGTGCCAGCAGCTCCCTCGGACAGCTTATACCGAACACCGGGGAGCTGTTTTTT; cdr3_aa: CASSSLGQLIPNTGELFF
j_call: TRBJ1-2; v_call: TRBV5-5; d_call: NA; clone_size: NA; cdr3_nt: TGTGCCAGCAGCTTGACAGGAGAATTCTATGGCTACACCTTC; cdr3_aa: CASSLTGEFYGYTF
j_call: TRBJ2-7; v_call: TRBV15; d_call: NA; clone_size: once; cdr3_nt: TGTGCCACCAGCACCGGGACAAACTACGAGCAGTACTTC; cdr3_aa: CATSTGTNYEQYF
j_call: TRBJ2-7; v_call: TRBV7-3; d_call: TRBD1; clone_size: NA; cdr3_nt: TGTGCCAGCAGCTCATACAGGGGCGAGCAGTACTTC; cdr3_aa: CASSSYRGEQYF
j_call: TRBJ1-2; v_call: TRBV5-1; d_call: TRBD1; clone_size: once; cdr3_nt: TGCGCCAGCAGCATTGGGACAGCTGACTGGGGGTTATATGGCTACACCTTC; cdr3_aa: CASSIGTADWGLYGYTF
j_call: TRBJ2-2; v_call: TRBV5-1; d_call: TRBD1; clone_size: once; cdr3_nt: TGCGCCAGCAGTCCGACAGGGTCTATCGGGGAGCTGTTTTTT; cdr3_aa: CASSPTGSIGELFF
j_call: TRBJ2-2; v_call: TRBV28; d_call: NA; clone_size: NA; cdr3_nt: TGTGCCAGCAGTATAATCGGGCAGTACACCGGGGAGCTGTTTTTT; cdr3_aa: CASSIIGQYTGELFF
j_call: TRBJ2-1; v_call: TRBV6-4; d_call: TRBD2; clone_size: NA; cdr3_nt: TGTGCCAGCAGTGAGAGCGGGGGCTCCTACAATGAGCAGTTCTTC; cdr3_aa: CASSESGGSYNEQFF
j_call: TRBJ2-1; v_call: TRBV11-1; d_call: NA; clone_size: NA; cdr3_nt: TGTGCCAGCAGCTTAGGGGGGTACAATGAGCAGTTCTTC; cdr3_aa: CASSLGGYNEQFF
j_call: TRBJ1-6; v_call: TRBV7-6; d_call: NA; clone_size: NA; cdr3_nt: TGTGCCAGCAGCTATTCGGCAGGACAGAATTCACCCCTCCACTTT; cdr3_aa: CASSYSAGQNSPLHF
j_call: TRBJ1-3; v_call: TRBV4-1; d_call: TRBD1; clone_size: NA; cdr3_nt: TGCGCCAGCAGCCAGACAGGACAGGCCCTCCGCTCTGGAAACACCATATATTTT; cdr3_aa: CASSQTGQALRSGNTIYF
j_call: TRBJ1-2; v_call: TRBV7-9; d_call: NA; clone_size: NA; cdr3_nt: TGTGCCAGCAGCTTAGCGGGGAATGGCTACACCTTC; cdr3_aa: CASSLAGNGYTF
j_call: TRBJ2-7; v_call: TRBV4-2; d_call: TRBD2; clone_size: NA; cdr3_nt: TGTGCCAGCAGCCAAGATTTAAGAGGGGGGACTAGCATGGACGAGCAGTACTTC; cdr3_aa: CASSQDLRGGTSMDEQYF
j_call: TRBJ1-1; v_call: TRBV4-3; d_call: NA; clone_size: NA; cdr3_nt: TGCGCCAGCAGCCTCTCTTGGCGGGGGGCCTACACTGAAGCTTTCTTT; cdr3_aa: CASSLSWRGAYTEAFF
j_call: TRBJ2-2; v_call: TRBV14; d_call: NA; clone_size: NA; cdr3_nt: TGTGCCAGCAGCAGACAGGCGTCGAACACCGGGGAGCTGTTTTTT; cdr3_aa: CASSRQASNTGELFF
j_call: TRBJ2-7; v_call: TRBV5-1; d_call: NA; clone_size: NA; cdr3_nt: TGCGCCAGCAGCTTGGAATATCAGACAGCTTCCTACGAGCAGTACTTC; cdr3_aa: CASSLEYQTASYEQYF
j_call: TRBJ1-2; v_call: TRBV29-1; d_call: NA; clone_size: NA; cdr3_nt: TGCAGCGTTGAAGAGGGTGATGGCTACACCTTC; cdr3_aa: CSVEEGDGYTF
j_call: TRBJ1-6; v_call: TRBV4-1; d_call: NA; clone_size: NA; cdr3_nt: TGCGCCAGCAGCCAAGAAAGATCGGCATTCAGGCCACCCCTCCACTTT; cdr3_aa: CASSQERSAFRPPLHF
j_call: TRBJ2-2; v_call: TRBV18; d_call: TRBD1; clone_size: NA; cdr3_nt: TGTGCCAGCTCACCAATGCGACAGGGGCACACCGGGGAGCTGTTTTTT; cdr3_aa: CASSPMRQGHTGELFF
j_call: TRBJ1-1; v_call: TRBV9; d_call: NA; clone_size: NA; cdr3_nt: TGTGCCAGCAGCGTAGCTGGGGAAACTGAAGCTTTCTTT; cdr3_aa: CASSVAGETEAFF
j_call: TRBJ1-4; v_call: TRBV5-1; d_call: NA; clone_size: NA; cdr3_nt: TGCGCCAGCAGGGACACCGGCGGAACTAATGAAAAACTGTTTTTT; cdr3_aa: CASRDTGGTNEKLFF
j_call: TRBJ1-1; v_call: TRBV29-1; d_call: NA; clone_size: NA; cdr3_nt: TGCAGCGGGGGAACAGGGAACACTGAAGCTTTCTTT; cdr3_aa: CSGGTGNTEAFF
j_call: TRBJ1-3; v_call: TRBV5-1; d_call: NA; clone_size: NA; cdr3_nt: TGCGCCAGCAGCTTGGAAGGGGTTGGAAACACCATATATTTT; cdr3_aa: CASSLEGVGNTIYF
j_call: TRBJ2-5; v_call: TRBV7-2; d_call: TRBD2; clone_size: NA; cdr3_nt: TGTGCCAGCAGCTTAAGGCCGCTAGCGGGGAGCCAAGAGACCCAGTACTTC; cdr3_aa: CASSLRPLAGSQETQYF
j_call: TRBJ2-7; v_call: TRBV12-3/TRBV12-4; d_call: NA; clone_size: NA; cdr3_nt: TGTGCCAGCAGTCCTTGGGGTTACGAGCAGTACTTC; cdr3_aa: CASSPWGYEQYF